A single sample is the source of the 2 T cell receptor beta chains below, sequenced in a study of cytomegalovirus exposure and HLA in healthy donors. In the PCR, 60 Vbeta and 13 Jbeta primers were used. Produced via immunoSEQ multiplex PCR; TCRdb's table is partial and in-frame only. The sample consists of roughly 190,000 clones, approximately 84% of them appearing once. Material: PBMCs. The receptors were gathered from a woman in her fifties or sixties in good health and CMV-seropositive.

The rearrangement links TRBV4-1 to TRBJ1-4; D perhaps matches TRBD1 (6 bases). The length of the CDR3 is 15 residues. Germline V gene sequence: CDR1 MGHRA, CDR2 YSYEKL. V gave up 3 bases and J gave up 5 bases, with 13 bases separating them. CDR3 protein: CASSQWTVENEKLFF. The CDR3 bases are TGCGCCAGCAGCCAGTGGACAGTAGAAAATGAAAAACTGTTTTTT.

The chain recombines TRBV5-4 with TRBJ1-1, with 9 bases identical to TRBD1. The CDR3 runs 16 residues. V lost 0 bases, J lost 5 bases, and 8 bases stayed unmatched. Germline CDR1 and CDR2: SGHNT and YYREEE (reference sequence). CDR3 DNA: TGTGCCAGCAGCTTGGGAGGTGGACAGGGGTTGACTGAAGCTTTCTTT. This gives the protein CASSLGGGQGLTEAFF. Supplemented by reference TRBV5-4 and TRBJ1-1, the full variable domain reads ETGVTQSPTHLIKTRGQQVTLRCSSQSGHNTVSWYQQALGQGPQFIFQYYREEENGRGNFPPRFSGLQFPNYSSELNVNALELDDSALYLCASSLGGGQGLTEAFFGQGTRLTVV.